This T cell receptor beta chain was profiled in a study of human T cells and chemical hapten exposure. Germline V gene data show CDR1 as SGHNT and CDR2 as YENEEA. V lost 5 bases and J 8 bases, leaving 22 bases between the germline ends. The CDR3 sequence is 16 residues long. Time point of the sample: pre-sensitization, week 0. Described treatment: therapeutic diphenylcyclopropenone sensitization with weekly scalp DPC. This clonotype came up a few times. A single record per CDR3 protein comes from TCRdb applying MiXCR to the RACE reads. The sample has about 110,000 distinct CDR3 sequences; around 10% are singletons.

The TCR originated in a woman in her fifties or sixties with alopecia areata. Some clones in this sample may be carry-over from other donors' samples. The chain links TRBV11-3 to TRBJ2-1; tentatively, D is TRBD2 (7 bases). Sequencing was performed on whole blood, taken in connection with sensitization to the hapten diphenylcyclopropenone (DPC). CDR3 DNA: TGTGCCAGCAGCCTCCCGGGGGCGGGGGCGCACCATGAGCAGTTCTTC. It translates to CASSLPGAGAHHEQFF.